This record looks at one T cell receptor beta chain sequence and its context. The antigen is not known. Included in the TCR beta cDNA libraries were unique molecular identifiers. Input amounts of 1 to 10 million T cells were used. These gave about 500,000 cDNA molecules, so each molecule approximated one T cell. From the PCR reads, TCRdb called clonotypes with MiXCR, one entry per CDR3 protein. The data show hundreds of thousands of distinct CDR3 sequences, approximately 53% seen once. This entry belongs to a study of post-analysis software for immune sequencing data. In the study overall: Disease trajectories encompassed relapsing-remitting, secondary progressive and progressive-relapsing multiple sclerosis. Points from the study as a whole: Significantly decreased normalized Chao1 diversity was recorded for multiple sclerosis patients relative to controls. F-measure co-clustering was strong for batch-matched samples. In patients, five TRBV segments were more frequent than in controls, with TRBV5-6, TRBV5-1 and TRBV20-1 among them.

Per the germline V gene, CDR1 is SGHAT and CDR2 is FQNNGV. This CDR3 comprises 14 residues. The V call is TRBV11-2, the J call TRBJ2-5, with D perhaps matching TRBD1 (6 bases). Gene TRBJ2-7 matches the end of the DNA better, so the J call may be wrong. The clonotype originates from a girl aged 10-17 years with multiple sclerosis. Material: blood. The CDR3 nucleotides are TGTGCCAGCAGCCCATACAGGGCTCGCAACGAGCAGTACTTC. Translating gives CASSPYRARNEQYF.